This T cell receptor (beta chain) was found in a study of human T cells and chemical hapten exposure. Study context: Patch tests containing 0.01% DPC, applied to the upper back, were read at 6 days. Study-level findings and limits: Alopecia in the donors means their immune response may deviate from healthy people's.

One entry per CDR3 protein, called by TCRdb with MiXCR from the RACE reads. The table includes around 160,000 distinct CDR3 sequences, about 14% detected once. This clonotype was found a few times. Its antigen is unidentified. Time point meaning: patch test 1, 2 weeks after DPC sensitization. Noted treatment: therapeutic diphenylcyclopropenone sensitization with weekly scalp DPC. People who gave samples had alopecia, were 18 to 70 years old, and were suitable for DPC. Unfractionated whole blood was the source from which total RNA was extracted. The CDR3 contains 14 residues. Per germline, CDR1 SGHAT and CDR2 FQDESV (reference sequence). V lost 6 bases and J lost 8; bases outside the gene matches: 10.

Sequences were derived from whole blood, sampled in connection with sensitization to the hapten diphenylcyclopropenone (DPC). This sequence joins TRBV11-1 and TRBJ2-1, with 7 bases that match TRBD2. This clonotype was obtained from a woman younger than 45 with alopecia areata. Some clones in this sample may be carry-over from other donors' samples. As DNA, the CDR3 is TGTGCCAGCAGACGGGACTACTCGTCAGATGAGCAGTTCTTC. It specifies CASRRDYSSDEQFF.